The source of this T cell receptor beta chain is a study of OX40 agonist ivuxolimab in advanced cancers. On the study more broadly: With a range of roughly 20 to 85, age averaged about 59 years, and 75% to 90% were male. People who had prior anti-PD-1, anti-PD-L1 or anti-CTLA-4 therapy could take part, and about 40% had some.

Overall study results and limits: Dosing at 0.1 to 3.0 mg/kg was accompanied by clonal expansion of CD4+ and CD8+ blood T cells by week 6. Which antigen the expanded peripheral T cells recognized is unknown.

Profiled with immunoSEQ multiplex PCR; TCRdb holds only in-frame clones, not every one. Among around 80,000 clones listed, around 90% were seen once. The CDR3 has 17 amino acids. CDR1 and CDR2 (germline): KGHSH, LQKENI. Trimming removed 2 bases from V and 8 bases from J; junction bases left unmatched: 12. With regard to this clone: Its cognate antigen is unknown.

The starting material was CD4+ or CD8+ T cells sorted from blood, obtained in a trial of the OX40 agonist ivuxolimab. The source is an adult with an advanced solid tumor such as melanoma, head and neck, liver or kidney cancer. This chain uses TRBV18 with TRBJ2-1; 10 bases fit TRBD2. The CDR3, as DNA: TGTGCCAGCTCACCATTTCTCCGGGCTAGCGGGAGCGATGAGCAGTTCTTC. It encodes CASSPFLRASGSDEQFF.